This T cell receptor beta chain was obtained from a study of multiple sclerosis patients with progressive multifocal leukoencephalopathy. Study results and limitations: Before and during natalizumab, the clones expanded at PML already existed.

The time point: before natalizumab initiation. All PML patients were female, and all patients had earlier interferon beta. This clone was seen a handful of times. Antigen unknown. The assay was run at survey level. Spiked into each PCR were synthetic inline TR CDR3 controls of all V-J pairings. Produced via immunoSEQ multiplex PCR; TCRdb's table is partial and in-frame only. Among roughly 28,000 clones listed, 88% were seen once. Sequencing was performed on PBMCs. This receptor was obtained from a human donor with multiple sclerosis.

CDR3 residues: CASSSWGGRDTGELFF. CDR3 coding DNA: TGCGCCAGCAGCTCTTGGGGGGGCCGGGACACCGGGGAGCTGTTTTTT. The chain has TRBV5-1 and TRBJ2-2; tentative D call: TRBD2 (7 bases). The CDR3 runs to 16 residues. V was cut by 3 bases and J by 3 bases, with 15 bases left in between. Germline values: CDR1 SGHRS, CDR2 YFSETQ. Variable domain in full (rest from reference TRBV5-1 and TRBJ2-2): KAGVTQTPRYLIKTRGQQVTLSCSPISGHRSVSWYQQTPGQGLQFLFEYFSETQRNKGNFPGRFSGRQFSNSRSEMNVSTLELGDSALYLCASSSWGGRDTGELFFGEGSRLTVL.